The entry that follows covers one T cell receptor (beta chain) sequence. This entry is derived from a study of T cell repertoires in cytomegalovirus infection. TCRdb independently ran MiXCR on the reads; one entry per CDR3 protein. The sample gives about 310,000 distinct CDR3 sequences, around a sixth of which show up once; 12% is in the top ten. This CDR3 has 15 amino acids. Germline CDR1 reads DFQATT; CDR2 reads SNEGSKA (reference sequence). The V end lost 2 bases, the J end lost 3 bases, and 16 bases lay between the germline ends. This sequence was found in a human donor in good health (CMV status not recorded). Some clones in this sample may be carry-over from other donors' samples. The chain has TRBV20-1 and TRBJ2-5, with D possibly TRBD2 on 5 matching bases. Sequenced sample: PBMCs. The CDR3 sequence: CSARRRGQTKETQYF. The CDR3 bases are TGCAGTGCTAGACGGAGAGGGCAGACCAAAGAGACCCAGTACTTC.